One sample yielded the 12 T cell receptor beta chains listed below, sequenced in a study of blood T cell repertoires in COVID-19 (dated by TCRdb to the early 2020s). Library preparation used the immunoSEQ multiplex PCR assay. TCRdb obtained this table from immuneACCESS and retained in-frame rearrangements with V and J assigned. These tables miss some clones; where compared with another copy, unresolved V genes account for less than half of the shortfall, and the remainder is unexplained. The sample includes 300,000 to 350,000 clones, with about 91% observed a single time. Around 1.6% of the sample comes from the top ten. The sequenced material came from peripheral blood. All receptors come from a woman in her thirties with COVID-19, enrolled during active disease.

The chain joins TRBV3-1 (or the pseudogene TRBV3-2) to TRBJ1-1; TRBD1 might be the D (5 bases). Per germline, CDR1 LGHDT and CDR2 YNNKEL (reference sequence). There are 11 residues in the CDR3. Between the trimmed V and J ends, which lost 6 bases and 11 bases, there was a span of 13 bases. The CDR3 is CASSFGQGAFF. CDR3 DNA sequence: TGTGCCAGCAGTTTTGGACAAGGGGCTTTCTTT.

The chain uses TRBV19 and TRBJ1-1; a possible D gene is TRBD1 (6 bases). Germline CDR1 reads LNHDA; CDR2 reads SQIVND (reference sequence). V lost 7 bases to trimming and J lost 1 base, with 13 bases between them. The CDR3 runs to 14 residues. The CDR3 loop reads CASTTGSSNTEAFF. DNA of the CDR3: TGTGCCAGTACGACAGGCTCTTCGAACACTGAAGCTTTCTTT. Full variable domain (outside the CDR3, taken from reference TRBV19 and TRBJ1-1): DGGITQSPKYLFRKEGQNVTLSCEQNLNHDAMYWYRQDPGQGLRLIYYSQIVNDFQKGDIAEGYSVSREKKESFPLTVTSAQKNPTAFYLCASTTGSSNTEAFFGQGTRLTVV.

The rearrangement uses TRBV5-5 and TRBJ1-4; 10 bases line up with TRBD1. V dropped 4 bases and J dropped 6; count of bases not matched to a gene: 6. This CDR3 is built from 15 residues. CDR1 and CDR2 (germline): SGHKS, YYEKEE (reference sequence). DNA of the CDR3: TGTGCCAGCAGCATAGACAGGGGGCCGGATGAAAAACTGTTTTTT. This encodes CASSIDRGPDEKLFF.

The genes are TRBV27 and TRBJ1-2; D remains ambiguous. Germline V gene lookup returns CDR1 MNHEY and CDR2 SMNVEV (reference sequence). The CDR3 is made up of 13 amino acids. V lost 3 bases and J 3 bases, leaving 8 bases between the germline ends. The CDR3 DNA follows: TGTGCCAGCAGTTTGGTCGGGGACTATGGCTACACCTTC. Amino acids: CASSLVGDYGYTF.

The J gene is TRBJ1-3, the V gene TRBV9; D ambiguous. The ends were cut back, 3 bases at V and 0 bases at J, with 13 bases in the middle. Germline CDR1 is SGDLS and CDR2 is YYNGEE. This CDR3 has 16 amino acids. CDR3 protein: CASSGYTAGSGNTIYF. DNA of the CDR3: TGTGCCAGCAGCGGCTACACAGCTGGCTCTGGAAACACCATATATTTT. The full variable domain, rest sourced from reference TRBV9 and TRBJ1-3, is DSGVTQTPKHLITATGQRVTLRCSPRSGDLSVYWYQQSLDQGLQFLIQYYNGEERAKGNILERFSAQQFPDLHSELNLSSLELGDSALYFCASSGYTAGSGNTIYFGEGSWLTVV.

The chain links TRBV12-3 or TRBV12-4 to TRBJ1-2; D gene ambiguous. The V gene lost 5 bases and the J gene lost 8 bases, with 9 bases spanning the gap. This CDR3 is built from 11 residues. CDR3 in amino acids: CASSDEEGYTF. CDR3 bases: TGTGCCAGCAGTGACGAGGAAGGCTACACCTTC.

This chain uses TRBV19 with TRBJ1-6; a weak D match, TRBD1 (5 bases). This CDR3 has 16 residues. Germline CDR1 is LNHDA and CDR2 is SQIVND (reference sequence). V lost 0 bases to trimming and J lost 8 bases, with 14 bases between them. The CDR3 protein is CASSIDRQGGYSPLHF. Here the CDR3 DNA reads TGTGCCAGTAGTATAGATCGCCAGGGTGGCTATTCACCCCTCCACTTT.

The chain recombines TRBV12-3 or TRBV12-4 with TRBJ2-3; D call uncertain. The CDR3 consists of 13 residues. With 3 bases removed from V and 4 bases from J, the gap between germline ends came to 8 bases. The CDR3 loop is CASSFAAPDTQYF. The CDR3 coding sequence is TGTGCCAGCAGTTTTGCGGCTCCAGATACGCAGTATTTT.

The chain combines TRBV9 with TRBJ2-5; 7 bases are a match to TRBD2. CDR3 size: 15 residues. Germline CDR1 is SGDLS and CDR2 is YYNGEE. The V segment lost 4 bases and the J segment 1 base; nucleotides outside the gene matches: 7. DNA for the CDR3: TGTGCCAGCAGCCTCAGGCGGGGGATCCAAGAGACCCAGTACTTC. It specifies CASSLRRGIQETQYF.

V usage is TRBV14 and J usage is TRBJ2-1, with a possible D match to TRBD1 (7 bases). V shed 2 bases and J shed 8 bases, with 19 bases lying between them. The germline V gene encodes CDR1 SGHDN and CDR2 FVKESK. The CDR3 has 16 amino acids. CDR3 DNA: TGTGCCAGCAGCCAACCCAGGGGGGCGCAGGTCGATGAGCAGTTCTTC. Protein product: CASSQPRGAQVDEQFF.

The chain uses TRBV11-2 and TRBJ2-7; 7 nucleotides agree with TRBD1. V shed 5 bases, J shed 3 bases, and the junction held 7 bases outside the gene matches. Per germline, CDR1 SGHAT and CDR2 FQNNGV. This CDR3 is built from 14 residues. The CDR3 here is CASSRVGGYYEQYF. DNA for the CDR3: TGTGCCAGCAGCCGGGTAGGGGGCTACTACGAGCAGTACTTC.

A single count supports this clone. V and J are TRBV24-1 and TRBJ1-2, with D tentatively TRBD1 (5 bases). V lost 4 bases to trimming and J lost 1 base, with 9 bases between them. The CDR3 has 14 amino acids. CDR1 is KGHDR, CDR2 SFDVKD, per germline. CDR3 residues: CATSESTGNYGYTF. In DNA, the CDR3 is TGTGCCACCAGTGAATCCACAGGTAACTATGGCTACACCTTC.